This T cell receptor beta chain originates from a study of blood T cell repertoires in COVID-19. Turning to the study itself: Samples taken during acute and convalescent COVID-19 were collected in the United States, Italy and Spain. PBMCs, B-cell-depleted T cells, or T cells were the source of the cDNA or gDNA that made up the material.

This clone has just a few counts. Per the original data handling: Amplified reference gene primers provided the basis for estimating nucleated cell counts. Generated by immunoSEQ multiplex PCR, the TCRdb table keeps only in-frame clones and is missing some. That table gives V, J and clone size, and the DNA gave D and trimming. The repertoire holds around 130,000 clones, 70% to 90% seen once, with around 4.2% in the top ten. The CDR3 spans 15 residues. V was shortened by 4 bases and J by 2 bases, with 14 bases between the two germline ends. Germline V CDR1 and CDR2: LGHDT, YNNKEL (reference sequence). This TCR derives from a man between 60 and 70 years old with acute or convalescent COVID-19. The rearrangement links TRBV3-1 (or the pseudogene TRBV3-2) to TRBJ2-5, with D possibly matching TRBD1 (6 bases). Sequencing was carried out using peripheral blood. CDR3 sequence (DNA): TGTGCCAGCAGCCGCATGGGGGCGGCACAAGAGACCCAGTACTTC. This translates into CASSRMGAAQETQYF.